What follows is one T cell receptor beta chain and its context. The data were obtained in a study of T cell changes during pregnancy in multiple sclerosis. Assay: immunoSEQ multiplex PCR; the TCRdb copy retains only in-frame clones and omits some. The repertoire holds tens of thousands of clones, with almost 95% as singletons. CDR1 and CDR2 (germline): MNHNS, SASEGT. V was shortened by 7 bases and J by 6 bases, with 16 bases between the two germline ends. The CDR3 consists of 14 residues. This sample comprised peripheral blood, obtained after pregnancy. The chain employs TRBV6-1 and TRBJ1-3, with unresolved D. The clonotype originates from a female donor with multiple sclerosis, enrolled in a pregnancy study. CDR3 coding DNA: TGTGCCAGCACCAGACTCGGAGGGAAAAACACCATATATTTT. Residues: CASTRLGGKNTIYF.